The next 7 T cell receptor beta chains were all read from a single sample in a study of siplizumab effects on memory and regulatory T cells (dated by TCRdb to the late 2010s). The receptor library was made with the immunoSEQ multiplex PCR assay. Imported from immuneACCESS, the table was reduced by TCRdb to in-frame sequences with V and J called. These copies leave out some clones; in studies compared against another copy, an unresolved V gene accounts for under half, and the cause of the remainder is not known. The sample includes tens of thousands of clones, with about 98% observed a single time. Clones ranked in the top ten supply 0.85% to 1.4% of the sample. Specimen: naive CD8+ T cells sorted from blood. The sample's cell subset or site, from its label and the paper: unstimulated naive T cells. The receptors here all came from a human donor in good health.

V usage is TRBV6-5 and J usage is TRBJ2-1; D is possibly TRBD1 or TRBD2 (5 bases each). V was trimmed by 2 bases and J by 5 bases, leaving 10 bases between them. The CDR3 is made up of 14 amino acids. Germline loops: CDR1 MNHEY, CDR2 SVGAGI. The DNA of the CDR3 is TGTGCCAGCAGTTACGTGGGGACCAACAATGAGCAGTTCTTC. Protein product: CASSYVGTNNEQFF.

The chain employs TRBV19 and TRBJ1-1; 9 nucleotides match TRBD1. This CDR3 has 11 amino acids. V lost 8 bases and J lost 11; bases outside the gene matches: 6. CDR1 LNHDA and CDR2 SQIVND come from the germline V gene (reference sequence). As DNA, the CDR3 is TGTGCCAGTCGGGACAGGGCTGTCGCTTTCTTT. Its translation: CASRDRAVAFF.

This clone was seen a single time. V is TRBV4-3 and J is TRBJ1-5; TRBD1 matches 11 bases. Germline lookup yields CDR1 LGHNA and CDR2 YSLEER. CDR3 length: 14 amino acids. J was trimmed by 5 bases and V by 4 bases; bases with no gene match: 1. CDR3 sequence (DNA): TGCGCCAGCAGCCCGGGACAGGGGGATCAGCCCCAGCATTTT. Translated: CASSPGQGDQPQHF.

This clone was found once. CDR3 bases: TGTGCCAGCAGCTTGGACAGGGGCACTGGGGCCAACGTCCTGACTTTC. Translation: CASSLDRGTGANVLTF. The chain combines TRBV5-6 with TRBJ2-6, with 7 bases fitting TRBD1. The CDR3 has 16 residues. CDR1 is SGHDT and CDR2 is YYEEEE in the germline V gene. With 0 bases clipped from V and 2 bases from J, the junction kept 2 bases outside the gene matches. Complete variable domain (other parts from reference TRBV5-6 and TRBJ2-6): DAGVTQSPTHLIKTRGQQVTLRCSPKSGHDTVSWYQQALGQGPQFIFQYYEEEERQRGNFPDRFSGHQFPNYSSELNVNALLLGDSALYLCASSLDRGTGANVLTFGAGSRLTVL.

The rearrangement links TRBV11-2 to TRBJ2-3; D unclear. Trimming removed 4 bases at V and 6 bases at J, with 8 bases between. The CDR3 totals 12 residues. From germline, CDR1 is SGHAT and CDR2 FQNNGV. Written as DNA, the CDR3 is TGTGCCAGCAGCTACCCCGGTGATACGCAGTATTTT. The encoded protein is CASSYPGDTQYF.

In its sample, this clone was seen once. The CDR3 reads CASSPTQGAGVEQYF. DNA of the CDR3: TGTGCCAGCAGCCCCACCCAGGGAGCGGGAGTCGAGCAGTACTTC. The genes are TRBV7-9 and TRBJ2-7, with TRBD2 identical over 8 bases. This CDR3 contains 15 residues. The germline V gene encodes CDR1 SEHNR and CDR2 FQNEAQ (reference sequence). V dropped 5 bases and J dropped 6; count of bases not matched to a gene: 12.

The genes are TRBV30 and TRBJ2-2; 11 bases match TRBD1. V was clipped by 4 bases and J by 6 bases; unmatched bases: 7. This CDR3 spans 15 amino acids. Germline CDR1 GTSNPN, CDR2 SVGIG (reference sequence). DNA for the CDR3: TGTGCCTGGAATTCCGGACAGGGGGCCCCCGGGGAGCTGTTTTTT. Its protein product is CAWNSGQGAPGELFF.